Sequencing of this T cell receptor (beta chain) was carried out in a study of beta chain features in type 1 diabetes. CDR3 length equals 16 residues. Germline V gene sequence: CDR1 SGHDN, CDR2 FVKESK. This clone was detected only a few times. No antigen is known for it. The junction departs from the called germline gene at one end, perhaps through a read error. Findings and limits, study-wide: Equally in patients and controls, PCR might preferentially amplify shorter templates. There were fewer insertions and more deletions at the VDJ junctions of type 1 diabetes patients. Patients with Type 1 diabetes showed moderately but significantly shorter TCRB CDR3s in all four CD4+ subsets.

All of the isolated RNA was reverse transcribed, so expressed TCRB transcripts were sequenced. Clones were sequenced by immunoSEQ multiplex PCR, and TCRdb holds only the in-frame ones, with some missing. The sample records some 370,000 clones, 8.5% to 10% being singletons. The V and J genes are TRBV14 and TRBJ1-1; 7 positions agree with TRBD1. Sequencing used central memory CD4+ T cells from blood. The sequence derives from a young man with type 1 diabetes. CDR3 in DNA: TGTGCCAGCAGCCAATTTCATGGGACAGTGAAGACTGAAGCTTTCTTT. Its protein is CASSQFHGTVKTEAFF.